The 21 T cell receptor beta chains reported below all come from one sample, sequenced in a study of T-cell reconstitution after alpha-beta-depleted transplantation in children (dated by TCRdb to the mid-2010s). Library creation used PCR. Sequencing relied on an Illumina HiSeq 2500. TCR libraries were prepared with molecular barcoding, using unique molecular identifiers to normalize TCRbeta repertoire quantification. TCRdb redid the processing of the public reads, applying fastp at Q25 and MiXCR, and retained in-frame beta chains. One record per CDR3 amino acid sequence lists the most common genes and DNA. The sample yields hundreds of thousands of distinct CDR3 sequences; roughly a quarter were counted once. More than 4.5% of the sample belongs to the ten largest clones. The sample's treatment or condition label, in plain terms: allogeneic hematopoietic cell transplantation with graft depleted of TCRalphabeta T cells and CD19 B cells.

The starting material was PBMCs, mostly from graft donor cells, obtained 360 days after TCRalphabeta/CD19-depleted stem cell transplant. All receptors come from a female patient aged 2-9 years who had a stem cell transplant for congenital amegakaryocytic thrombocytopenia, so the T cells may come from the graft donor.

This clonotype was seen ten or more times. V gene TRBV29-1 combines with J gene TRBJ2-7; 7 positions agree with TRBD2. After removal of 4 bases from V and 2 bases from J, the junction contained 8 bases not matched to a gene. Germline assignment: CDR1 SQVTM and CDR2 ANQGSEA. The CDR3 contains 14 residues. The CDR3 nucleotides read TGCAGCGTTGTCTCCCGGACTAGTGCCTACGAGCAGTACTTC. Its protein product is CSVVSRTSAYEQYF.

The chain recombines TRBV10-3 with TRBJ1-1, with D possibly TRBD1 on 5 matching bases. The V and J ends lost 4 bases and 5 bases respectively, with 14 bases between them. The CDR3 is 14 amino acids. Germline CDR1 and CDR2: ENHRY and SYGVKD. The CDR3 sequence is CAISVGGRGTEAFF. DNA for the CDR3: TGTGCCATCAGTGTAGGAGGGCGGGGGACTGAAGCTTTCTTT.

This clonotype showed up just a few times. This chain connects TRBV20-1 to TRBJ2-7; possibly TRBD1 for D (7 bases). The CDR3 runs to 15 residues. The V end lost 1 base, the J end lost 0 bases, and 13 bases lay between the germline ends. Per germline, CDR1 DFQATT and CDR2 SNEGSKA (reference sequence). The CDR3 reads CSARAGAGGSYEQYF. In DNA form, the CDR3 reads TGCAGTGCTAGAGCGGGGGCAGGGGGCTCCTACGAGCAGTACTTC.

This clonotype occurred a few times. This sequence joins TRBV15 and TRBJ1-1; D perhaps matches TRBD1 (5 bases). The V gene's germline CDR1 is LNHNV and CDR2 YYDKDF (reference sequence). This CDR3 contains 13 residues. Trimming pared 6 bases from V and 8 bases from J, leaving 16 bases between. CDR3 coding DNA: TGTGCCACCAGTTCCTATTCAGGGCGAGAAGCTTTCTTT. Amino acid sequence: CATSSYSGREAFF.

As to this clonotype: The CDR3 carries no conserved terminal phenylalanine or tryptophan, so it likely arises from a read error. The CDR3 DNA reads as TGTGCCAGCAGAAGGACACAGAACACTGAAGCTTTCTAT. This sequence encodes CASRRTQNTEAFY. The chain carries TRBV7-9 and TRBJ1-1; the D gene is possibly TRBD1 (5 bases). The length of the CDR3 is 13 residues. Germline V gene lookup returns CDR1 SEHNR and CDR2 FQNEAQ (reference sequence). Trimming pared 6 bases from V and 1 base from J, leaving 9 bases between.

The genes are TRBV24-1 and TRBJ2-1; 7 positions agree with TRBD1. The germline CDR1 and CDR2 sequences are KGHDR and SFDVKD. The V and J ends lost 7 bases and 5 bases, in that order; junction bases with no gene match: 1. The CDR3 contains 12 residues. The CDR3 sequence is CATRQGHNEQFF. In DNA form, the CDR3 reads TGTGCCACCAGACAGGGGCACAATGAGCAGTTCTTC.

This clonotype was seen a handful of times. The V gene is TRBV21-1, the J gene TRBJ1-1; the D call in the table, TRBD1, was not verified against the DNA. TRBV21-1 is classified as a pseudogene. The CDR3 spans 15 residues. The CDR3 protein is CASSAKDRASTEAFF. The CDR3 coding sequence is TGTGCCAGCAGCGCAAAAGACAGGGCAAGCACTGAAGCTTTCTTT.

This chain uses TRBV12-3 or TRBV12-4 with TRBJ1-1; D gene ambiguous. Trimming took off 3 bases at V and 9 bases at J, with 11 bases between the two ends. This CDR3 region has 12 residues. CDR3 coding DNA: TGTGCCAGCAGTTTCGAGGGAGCCCAAGCTTTCTTT. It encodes CASSFEGAQAFF.

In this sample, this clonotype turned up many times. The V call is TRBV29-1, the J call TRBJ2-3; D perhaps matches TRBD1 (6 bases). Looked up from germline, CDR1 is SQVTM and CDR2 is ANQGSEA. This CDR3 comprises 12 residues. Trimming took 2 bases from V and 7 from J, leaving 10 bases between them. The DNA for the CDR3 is TGCAGCGTTGAAAGGGGGAAACATACGCAGTATTTT. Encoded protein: CSVERGKHTQYF.

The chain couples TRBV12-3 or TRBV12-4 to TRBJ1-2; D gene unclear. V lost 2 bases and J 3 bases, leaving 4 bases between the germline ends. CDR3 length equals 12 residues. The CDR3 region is CASSLTDYGYTF. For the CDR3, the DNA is TGTGCCAGCAGTTTAACAGACTATGGCTACACCTTC.

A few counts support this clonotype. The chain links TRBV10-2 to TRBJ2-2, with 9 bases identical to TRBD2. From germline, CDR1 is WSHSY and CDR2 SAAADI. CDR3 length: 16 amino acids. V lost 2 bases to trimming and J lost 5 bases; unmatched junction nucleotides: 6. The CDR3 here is CASSEGIAGETGELFF. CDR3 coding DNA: TGCGCCAGCAGTGAGGGGATAGCGGGAGAAACCGGGGAGCTGTTTTTT.

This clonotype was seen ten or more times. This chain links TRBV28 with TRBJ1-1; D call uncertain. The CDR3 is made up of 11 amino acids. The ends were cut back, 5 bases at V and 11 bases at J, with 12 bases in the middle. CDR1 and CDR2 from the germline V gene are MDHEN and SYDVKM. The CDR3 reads CASSLWGIAFF. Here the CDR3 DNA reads TGTGCCAGCAGTCTCTGGGGTATCGCTTTCTTT.

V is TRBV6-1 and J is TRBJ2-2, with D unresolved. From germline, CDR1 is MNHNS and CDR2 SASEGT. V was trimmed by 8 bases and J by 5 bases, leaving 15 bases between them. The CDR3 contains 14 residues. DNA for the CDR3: TGTGCCAGCTCTGAGTTTGGTAAAACCGGGGAGCTGTTTTTT. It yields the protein CASSEFGKTGELFF.

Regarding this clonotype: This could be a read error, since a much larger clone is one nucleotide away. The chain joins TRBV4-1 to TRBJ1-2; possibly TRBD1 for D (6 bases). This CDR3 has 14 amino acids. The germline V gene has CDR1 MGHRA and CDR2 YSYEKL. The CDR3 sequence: CANSQVDGQYGYTF. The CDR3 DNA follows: TGCGCCAACAGCCAAGTCGATGGACAGTATGGCTACACCTTC.

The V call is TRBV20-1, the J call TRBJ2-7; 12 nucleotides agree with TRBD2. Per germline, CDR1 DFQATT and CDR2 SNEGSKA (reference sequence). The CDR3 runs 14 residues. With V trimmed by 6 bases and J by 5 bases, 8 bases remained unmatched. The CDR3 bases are TGCAGTGCGCCGACTAGCGGGAGTACCAACGAGCAGTACTTC. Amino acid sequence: CSAPTSGSTNEQYF.

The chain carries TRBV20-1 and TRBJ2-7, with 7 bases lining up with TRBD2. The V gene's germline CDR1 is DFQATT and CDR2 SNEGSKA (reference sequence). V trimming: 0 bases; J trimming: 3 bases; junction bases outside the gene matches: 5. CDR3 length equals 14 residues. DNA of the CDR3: TGCAGTGCTAGAGATCTCCCTAGCGGCTACGAGCAGTACTTC. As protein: CSARDLPSGYEQYF.

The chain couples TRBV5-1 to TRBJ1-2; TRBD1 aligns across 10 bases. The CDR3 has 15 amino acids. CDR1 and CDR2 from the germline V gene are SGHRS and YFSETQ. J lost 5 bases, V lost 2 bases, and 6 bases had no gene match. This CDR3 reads CASSFGQGEGYGYTF. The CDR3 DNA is TGCGCCAGCAGCTTTGGACAGGGGGAAGGGTATGGCTACACCTTC.

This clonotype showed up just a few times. The CDR3 reads CSGSQEPLGETQYF. The DNA of the CDR3 is TGCAGCGGGAGCCAGGAACCTTTAGGCGAGACCCAGTACTTC. The chain carries TRBV29-1 and TRBJ2-5; D is undetermined. V dropped 7 bases and J dropped 5 bases, with 20 bases sitting between them. The CDR3 has 14 residues. From germline, CDR1 is SQVTM and CDR2 ANQGSEA.

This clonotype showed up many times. The DNA of the CDR3 is TGCGCCAGCAGCTTGATCAGCGGGATCAATGAGCAGTTCTTC. Its translation: CASSLISGINEQFF. The chain couples TRBV5-1 to TRBJ2-1, with 7 bases fitting TRBD2. Germline CDR1 is SGHRS and CDR2 is YFSETQ. CDR3 size: 14 residues. The J segment lost 6 bases and the V segment lost 1 base, leaving 4 bases of the junction unmatched. The entire variable domain, with the rest obtained from reference TRBV5-1 and TRBJ2-1, is as follows: KAGVTQTPRYLIKTRGQQVTLSCSPISGHRSVSWYQQTPGQGLQFLFEYFSETQRNKGNFPGRFSGRQFSNSRSEMNVSTLELGDSALYLCASSLISGINEQFFGPGTRLTVL.

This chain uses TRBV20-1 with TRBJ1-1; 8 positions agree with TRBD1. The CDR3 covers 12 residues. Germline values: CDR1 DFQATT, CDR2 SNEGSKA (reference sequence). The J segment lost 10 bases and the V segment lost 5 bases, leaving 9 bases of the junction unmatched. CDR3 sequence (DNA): TGCAGTGCTGAGAAGGACAGGGCTGGAGCTTTCTTT. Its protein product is CSAEKDRAGAFF.

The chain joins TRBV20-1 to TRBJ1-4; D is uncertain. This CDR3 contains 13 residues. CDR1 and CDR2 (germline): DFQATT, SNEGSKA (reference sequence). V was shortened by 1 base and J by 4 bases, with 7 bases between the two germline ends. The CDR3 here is CSARGRINEKLFF. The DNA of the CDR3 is TGCAGTGCTAGAGGACGGATTAATGAAAAACTGTTTTTT.